The sequence of this T cell receptor beta chain was determined in a study of shared clonotypes between healthy human individuals. Study-level results: Sequencing of the sorted subsets was shown by rarefaction to be incomplete despite large depth.

This table comes from immunoSEQ multiplex PCR, and its TCRdb copy is limited to in-frame clones, with some not included. Of 2.3 million or so clones in the sample, over 85% were seen once. The donors, all of them Caucasian adults, lived in Nashville, Tennessee. Regarding this clone: Its antigen is still unknown.

The receptor was derived from a man aged 18-30 years in good health. Some clones in this sample may be carry-over from other donors' samples. The source material was naive CD4+ T cells from PBMCs. The sample's subset: CD45RA+ positively selected.

The CDR3 here is CASSGNRTSGRRYTGELFF. As DNA, the CDR3 is TGTGCCAGCAGTGGAAATCGGACTAGCGGGAGGAGGTACACCGGGGAGCTGTTTTTT. The chain combines TRBV9 with TRBJ2-2; TRBD2 matches at 14 bases. CDR3 length equals 19 residues. Germline assignment: CDR1 SGDLS and CDR2 YYNGEE. V lost 5 bases and J lost 3; bases outside the gene matches: 12.